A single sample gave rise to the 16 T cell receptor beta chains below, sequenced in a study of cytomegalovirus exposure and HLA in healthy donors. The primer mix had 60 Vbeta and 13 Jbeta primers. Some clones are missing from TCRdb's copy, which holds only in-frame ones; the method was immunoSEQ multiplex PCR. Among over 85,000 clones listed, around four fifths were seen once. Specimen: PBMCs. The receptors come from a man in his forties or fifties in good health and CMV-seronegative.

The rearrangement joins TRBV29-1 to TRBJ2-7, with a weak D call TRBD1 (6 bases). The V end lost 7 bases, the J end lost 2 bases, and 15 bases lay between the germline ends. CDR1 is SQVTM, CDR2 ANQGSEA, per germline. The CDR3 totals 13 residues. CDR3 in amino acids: CSANGRGAYEQYF. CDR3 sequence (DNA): TGCAGCGCCAACGGCAGGGGTGCCTACGAGCAGTACTTC.

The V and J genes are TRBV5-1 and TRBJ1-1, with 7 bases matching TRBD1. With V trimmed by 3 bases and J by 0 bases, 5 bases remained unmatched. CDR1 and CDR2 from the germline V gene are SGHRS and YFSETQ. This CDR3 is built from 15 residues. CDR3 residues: CASSYRTGLNTEAFF. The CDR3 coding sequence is TGCGCCAGCAGCTACAGGACAGGCTTGAACACTGAAGCTTTCTTT.

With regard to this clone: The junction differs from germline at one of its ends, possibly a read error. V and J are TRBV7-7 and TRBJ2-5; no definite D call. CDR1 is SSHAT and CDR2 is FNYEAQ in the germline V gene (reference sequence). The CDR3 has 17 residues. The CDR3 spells CASSLEVGWRAQETQYF. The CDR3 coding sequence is TGTGCTAGCAGCTTAGAGGTTGGCTGGAGAGCCCAAGAGACCCAGTACTTC.

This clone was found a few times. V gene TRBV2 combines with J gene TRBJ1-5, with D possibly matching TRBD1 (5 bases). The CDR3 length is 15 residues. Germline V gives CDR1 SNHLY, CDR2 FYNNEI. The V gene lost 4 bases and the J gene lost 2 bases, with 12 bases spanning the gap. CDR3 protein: CASSGGDWGNQPQHF. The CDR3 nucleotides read TGTGCCAGCAGTGGGGGCGACTGGGGCAATCAGCCCCAGCATTTT.

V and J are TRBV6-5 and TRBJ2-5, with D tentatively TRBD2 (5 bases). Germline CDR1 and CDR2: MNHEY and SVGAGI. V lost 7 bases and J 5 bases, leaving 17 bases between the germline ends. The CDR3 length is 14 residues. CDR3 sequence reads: CASTLGGSGETQYF. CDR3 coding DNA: TGTGCCAGCACCCTGGGTGGGTCGGGGGAGACCCAGTACTTC.

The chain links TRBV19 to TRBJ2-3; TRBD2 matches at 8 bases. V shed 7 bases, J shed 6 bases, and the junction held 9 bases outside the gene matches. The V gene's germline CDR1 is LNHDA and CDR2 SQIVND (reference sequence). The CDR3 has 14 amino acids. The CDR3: CASMDGGASDTQYF. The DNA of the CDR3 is TGTGCCAGTATGGACGGGGGGGCATCGGATACGCAGTATTTT. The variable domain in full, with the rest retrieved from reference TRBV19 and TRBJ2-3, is DGGITQSPKYLFRKEGQNVTLSCEQNLNHDAMYWYRQDPGQGLRLIYYSQIVNDFQKGDIAEGYSVSREKKESFPLTVTSAQKNPTAFYLCASMDGGASDTQYFGPGTRLTVL.

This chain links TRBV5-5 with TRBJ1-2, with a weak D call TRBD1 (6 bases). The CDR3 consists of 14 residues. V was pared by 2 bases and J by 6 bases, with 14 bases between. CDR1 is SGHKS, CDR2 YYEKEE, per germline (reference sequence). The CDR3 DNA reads TGTGCCAGCAGCTTATCGGGGGGCGCGAATGGCTACACCTTC. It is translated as CASSLSGGANGYTF.

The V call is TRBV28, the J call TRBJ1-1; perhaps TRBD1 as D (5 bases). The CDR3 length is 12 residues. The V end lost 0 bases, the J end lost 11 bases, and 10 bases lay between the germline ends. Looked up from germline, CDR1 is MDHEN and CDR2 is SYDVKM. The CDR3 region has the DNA TGTGCCAGCAGTTTATGGGACCGGGGGGCTTTCTTT. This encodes CASSLWDRGAFF.

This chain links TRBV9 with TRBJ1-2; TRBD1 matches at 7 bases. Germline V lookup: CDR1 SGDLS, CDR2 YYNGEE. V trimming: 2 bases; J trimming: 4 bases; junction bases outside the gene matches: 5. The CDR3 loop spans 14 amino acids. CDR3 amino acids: CASSVEGGAYGYTF. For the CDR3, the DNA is TGTGCCAGCAGCGTGGAAGGGGGCGCCTATGGCTACACCTTC.

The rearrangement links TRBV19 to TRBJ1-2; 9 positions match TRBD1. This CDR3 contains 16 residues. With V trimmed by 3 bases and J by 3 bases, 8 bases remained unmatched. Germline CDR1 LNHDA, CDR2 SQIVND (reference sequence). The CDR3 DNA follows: TGTGCCAGTAGTATCCCCTACAGGGGGCGCGACTATGGCTACACCTTC. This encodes CASSIPYRGRDYGYTF.

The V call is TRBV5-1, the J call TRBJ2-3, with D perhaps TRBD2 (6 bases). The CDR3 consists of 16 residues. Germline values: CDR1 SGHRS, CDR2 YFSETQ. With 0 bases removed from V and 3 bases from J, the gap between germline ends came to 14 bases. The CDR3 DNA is TGCGCCAGCAGCTTGGAAGTGGCGGGGCAAACAGATACGCAGTATTTT. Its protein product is CASSLEVAGQTDTQYF.

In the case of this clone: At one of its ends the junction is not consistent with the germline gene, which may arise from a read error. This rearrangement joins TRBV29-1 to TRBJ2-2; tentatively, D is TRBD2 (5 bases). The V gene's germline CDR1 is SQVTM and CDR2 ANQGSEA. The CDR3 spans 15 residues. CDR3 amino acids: CSVEDGSGNAGELFF. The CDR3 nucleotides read TGCAGCGTTGAAGATGGCTCGGGGAACGCCGGGGAGCTGTTTTTT.

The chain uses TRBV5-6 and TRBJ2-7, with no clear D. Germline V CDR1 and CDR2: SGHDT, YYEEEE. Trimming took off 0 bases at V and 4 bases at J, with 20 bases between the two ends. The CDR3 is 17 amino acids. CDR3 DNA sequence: TGTGCCAGCAGCTTGGAGGTTTTGGCAGGCCCCTCTTACGAGCAGTACTTC. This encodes CASSLEVLAGPSYEQYF.

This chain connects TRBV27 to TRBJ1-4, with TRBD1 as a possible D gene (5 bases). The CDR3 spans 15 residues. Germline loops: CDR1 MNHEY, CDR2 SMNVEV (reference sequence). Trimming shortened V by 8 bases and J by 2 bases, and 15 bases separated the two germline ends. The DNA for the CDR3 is TGTGCCAGCGCATTCTCAGGGTTGACTAATGAAAAACTGTTTTTT. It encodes CASAFSGLTNEKLFF.

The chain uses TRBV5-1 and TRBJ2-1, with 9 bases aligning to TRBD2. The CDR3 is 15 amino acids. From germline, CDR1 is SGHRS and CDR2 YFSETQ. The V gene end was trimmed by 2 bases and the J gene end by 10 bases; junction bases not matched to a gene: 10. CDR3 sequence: CASSLSGGSLFEQFF. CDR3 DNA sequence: TGCGCCAGCAGCTTAAGCGGGGGGTCACTTTTCGAGCAGTTCTTC.

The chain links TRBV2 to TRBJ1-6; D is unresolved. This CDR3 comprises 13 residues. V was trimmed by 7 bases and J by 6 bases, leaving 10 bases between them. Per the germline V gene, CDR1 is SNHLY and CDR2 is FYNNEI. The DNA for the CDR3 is TGTGCCAGCACGGGTTTTGGTAATTCACCCCTCCACTTT. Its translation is CASTGFGNSPLHF.